The 25 T cell receptor beta chains in this list originate from one sample, sequenced in a study of cytomegalovirus exposure and HLA in healthy donors. PCR amplification relied on 60 Vbeta primers (plus 13 Jbeta primers). Libraries were prepared by immunoSEQ multiplex PCR; TCRdb keeps only in-frame clonotypes and omits some of them. Here the sample spans about 100,000 clones, over 75% being singletons. The specimen was PBMCs. These receptors were collected from a man in his forties in good health and CMV-seropositive.

The chain joins TRBV10-3 to TRBJ1-2; 8 bases agree with TRBD1. CDR1 is ENHRY and CDR2 is SYGVKD in the germline V gene. J lost 4 bases, V lost 8 bases, and 6 bases had no gene match. The CDR3 sequence is 13 residues long. CDR3 in DNA: TGTGCCATCGCCAGGACAGGGAGCTATGGCTACACCTTC. Translating gives CAIARTGSYGYTF.

The J gene is TRBJ2-7, the V gene TRBV9; no firm D call. Germline V gene data show CDR1 as SGDLS and CDR2 as YYNGEE. The CDR3 is 13 residues long. The V gene lost 4 bases and the J gene lost 0 bases, with 8 bases spanning the gap. The CDR3 DNA sequence: TGTGCCAGCAGCCCCTCGGGCTCCTACGAGCAGTACTTC. It translates to CASSPSGSYEQYF.

This clone has a handful of counts. CDR3 in amino acids: CASSLTTSGLEAFGTQYF. The CDR3 DNA follows: TGTGCCAGCAGTTTAACTACCTCGGGACTAGAGGCGTTCGGTACGCAGTATTTT. The genes are TRBV27 and TRBJ2-3, with TRBD2 matching 8 bases. J lost 8 bases, V lost 2 bases, and 18 bases had no gene match. There are 18 residues in the CDR3. Germline CDR1 MNHEY, CDR2 SMNVEV (reference sequence).

V and J are TRBV29-1 and TRBJ2-2, with 10 bases lining up with TRBD1. V lost 4 bases to trimming and J lost 5 bases; unmatched junction nucleotides: 7. The CDR3 has 15 amino acids. Germline CDR1 reads SQVTM; CDR2 reads ANQGSEA. The CDR3 is CSVGTGTGVTGELFF. In nucleotides, the CDR3 is TGCAGCGTTGGCACCGGGACAGGGGTAACCGGGGAGCTGTTTTTT.

The chain has TRBV19 and TRBJ2-1, with 7 bases lining up with TRBD1. J lost 4 bases, V lost 6 bases, and 6 bases had no gene match. Germline V gives CDR1 LNHDA, CDR2 SQIVND (reference sequence). The CDR3 runs to 14 residues. Here the CDR3 reads CASSPSGQYNEQFF. The DNA of the CDR3 is TGTGCCAGTAGCCCCTCGGGACAGTACAATGAGCAGTTCTTC.

This clone was seen more than once but under ten times. This rearrangement joins TRBV2 to TRBJ2-1, with TRBD2 matching over 11 bases. CDR1 SNHLY and CDR2 FYNNEI come from the germline V gene. V lost 6 bases and J lost 12; bases outside the gene matches: 10. This CDR3 has 14 amino acids. Written as DNA, the CDR3 is TGTGCCAGCAGGGGAACTAGCGGGGGTACGGTGCAGTTCTTC. It specifies CASRGTSGGTVQFF.

This clone was seen once. The chain is built from TRBV28 and TRBJ2-7; tentatively, D is TRBD1 (6 bases). Per the germline V gene, CDR1 is MDHEN and CDR2 is SYDVKM. V was cut by 6 bases and J by 3 bases, with 15 bases left in between. The CDR3 is 14 residues long. The DNA for the CDR3 is TGTGCCAGCAGGCGAACAGGGATCCTCTACGAGCAGTACTTC. It codes for CASRRTGILYEQYF.

As for this clone: The junction and the germline gene differ at one end; a read error may be behind it. The rearrangement links TRBV7-9 to TRBJ1-2; D is ambiguous. This CDR3 has 11 amino acids. CDR1 is SEHNR, CDR2 FQNEAQ, per germline (reference sequence). The CDR3 region has the DNA TGTTCCAGCGCACAGAACTATGGCTACACCTTC. This encodes CSSAQNYGYTF.

The chain is built from TRBV15 and TRBJ2-2, with 9 bases aligning to TRBD2. The CDR3 has 14 residues. V shed 5 bases, J shed 6 bases, and the junction held 4 bases outside the gene matches. Germline V gene lookup returns CDR1 LNHNV and CDR2 YYDKDF (reference sequence). For the CDR3, the DNA is TGTGCCACCAGCCCGCGGGAGGGCGCCGGGGAGCTGTTTTTT. As protein: CATSPREGAGELFF. Supplemented by reference TRBV15 and TRBJ2-2, the full variable domain reads DAMVIQNPRYQVTQFGKPVTLSCSQTLNHNVMYWYQQKSSQAPKLLFHYYDKDFNNEADTPDNFQSRRPNTSFCFLDIRSPGLGDTAMYLCATSPREGAGELFFGEGSRLTVL.

This chain uses TRBV4-1 with TRBJ2-3; 14 nucleotides match TRBD2. This CDR3 is 17 amino acids long. Trimming cost V 1 base and J 5 bases; bases outside gene matches: 5. The germline V gene encodes CDR1 MGHRA and CDR2 YSYEKL. CDR3 bases: TGCGCCAGCAGCCAAGGAAGACTAGCGGGGGGGGTAGATACGCAGTATTTT. Amino acids: CASSQGRLAGGVDTQYF.

This clone was seen a single time. V is TRBV7-2 and J is TRBJ2-7; 7 bases are shared with TRBD1. This CDR3 comprises 14 residues. Looked up from germline, CDR1 is SGHTA and CDR2 is FQGNSA. Unmatched junction bases numbered 6, after V lost 5 bases and J lost 2 bases. The CDR3 nucleotides read TGTGCCAGCAGCCCTATCGACAGGGCCTACGAGCAGTACTTC. Encoded protein: CASSPIDRAYEQYF.

V usage is TRBV6-1 and J usage is TRBJ1-1, with D perhaps TRBD1 (5 bases). Germline V lookup: CDR1 MNHNS, CDR2 SASEGT. V was pared by 5 bases and J by 8 bases, with 15 bases between. The CDR3 covers 13 residues. The DNA for the CDR3 is TGTGCCAGCAGTTCGGGAGGGGCAAGCGAAGCTTTCTTT. Its translation is CASSSGGASEAFF.

The rearrangement uses TRBV7-2 and TRBJ2-3; 12 nucleotides match TRBD1. With V trimmed by 5 bases and J by 6 bases, 9 bases remained unmatched. Per the germline V gene, CDR1 is SGHTA and CDR2 is FQGNSA. The CDR3 runs 16 residues. The CDR3 spells CASSTPGTGGWDTQYF. The DNA of the CDR3 is TGTGCCAGCAGCACGCCGGGGACAGGGGGCTGGGATACGCAGTATTTT. The entire variable domain, with the rest obtained from reference TRBV7-2 and TRBJ2-3, is as follows: GAGVSQSPSNKVTEKGKDVELRCDPISGHTALYWYRQSLGQGLEFLIYFQGNSAPDKSGLPSDRFSAERTGGSVSTLTIQRTQQEDSAVYLCASSTPGTGGWDTQYFGPGTRLTVL.

This rearrangement joins TRBV19 to TRBJ1-5; D possibly corresponds to TRBD1 (6 bases). The CDR3 covers 13 residues. Per the germline V gene, CDR1 is LNHDA and CDR2 is SQIVND (reference sequence). The V end was cut by 7 bases, the J end by 4 bases, with 11 bases between. The CDR3 sequence is CASIGTFNQPQHF. Here the CDR3 DNA reads TGTGCCAGTATTGGGACATTTAATCAGCCCCAGCATTTT.

This clone was seen once. This chain joins TRBV4-1 and TRBJ1-2; D is perhaps TRBD1 (6 bases). CDR1 MGHRA and CDR2 YSYEKL come from the germline V gene. The V end was cut by 4 bases, the J end by 2 bases, with 8 bases between. This CDR3 has 13 amino acids. DNA of the CDR3: TGCGCCAGCAGCCGGACAGAAAACTATGGCTACACCTTC. Its translation is CASSRTENYGYTF.

CDR3 protein: CASSLSGQGFGELFF. The CDR3 region has the DNA TGTGCCAGCAGCTTGAGTGGACAGGGGTTCGGGGAGCTGTTTTTT. The chain carries TRBV5-5 and TRBJ2-2; 9 positions match TRBD1. Germline CDR1 SGHKS, CDR2 YYEKEE (reference sequence). CDR3 length equals 15 residues. The V segment lost 1 base and the J segment 7 bases; nucleotides outside the gene matches: 5.

The rearrangement uses TRBV28 and TRBJ2-7; the D gene is possibly TRBD2 (5 bases). Trimming took 6 bases from V and 6 from J, leaving 15 bases between them. This CDR3 is built from 13 residues. Germline CDR1 is MDHEN and CDR2 is SYDVKM. The CDR3 is CASSGVEVFEQYF. CDR3 DNA sequence: TGTGCCAGCAGCGGGGTCGAGGTTTTCGAGCAGTACTTC. Full variable domain (remainder filled in from reference TRBV28 and TRBJ2-7): DVKVTQSSRYLVKRTGEKVFLECVQDMDHENMFWYRQDPGLGLRLIYFSYDVKMKEKGDIPEGYSVSREKKERFSLILESASTNQTSMYLCASSGVEVFEQYFGPGTRLTVT.

The chain is built from TRBV25-1 and TRBJ1-2; D not resolved. Germline values: CDR1 MGHDK, CDR2 SYGVNS. The germline V and J ends were trimmed by 4 bases and 8 bases, with 17 bases remaining between them. The CDR3 is 14 amino acids. The CDR3 is CASSGAPKTVGYTF. The CDR3 region has the DNA TGTGCCAGCAGTGGGGCCCCAAAAACGGTGGGCTACACCTTC.

This chain joins TRBV13 and TRBJ1-4; 7 bases are a match to TRBD1. This CDR3 has 17 amino acids. J was trimmed by 0 bases and V by 0 bases; bases with no gene match: 4. Germline V CDR1 and CDR2: PRHDT, FYEKMQ (reference sequence). The CDR3 sequence is CASSLGRQGATNEKLFF. In DNA, the CDR3 is TGTGCCAGCAGCTTAGGGAGACAGGGTGCAACTAATGAAAAACTGTTTTTT.

The V and J genes are TRBV5-1 and TRBJ2-1, with D uncertain. Germline loops: CDR1 SGHRS, CDR2 YFSETQ. The CDR3 is made up of 13 amino acids. V was pared by 3 bases and J by 9 bases, with 13 bases between. The CDR3 protein is CASSWFSSGEQFF. DNA of the CDR3: TGCGCCAGCAGCTGGTTTTCCAGTGGTGAGCAGTTCTTC. Full variable domain (rest looked up from reference TRBV5-1 and TRBJ2-1): KAGVTQTPRYLIKTRGQQVTLSCSPISGHRSVSWYQQTPGQGLQFLFEYFSETQRNKGNFPGRFSGRQFSNSRSEMNVSTLELGDSALYLCASSWFSSGEQFFGPGTRLTVL.

CDR3 DNA sequence: TGTGCCAGCTCACCCGGGACTAGCGGGGGCCCCGGGTACAATGAGCAGTTCTTC. Protein: CASSPGTSGGPGYNEQFF. The chain employs TRBV18 and TRBJ2-1; TRBD2 agrees at 14 bases. CDR3 length equals 18 residues. The J segment lost 4 bases and the V segment lost 3 bases, leaving 8 bases of the junction unmatched. Germline CDR1 reads KGHSH; CDR2 reads LQKENI.

The chain carries TRBV19 and TRBJ1-2, with D possibly matching TRBD1 (5 bases). The length of the CDR3 is 12 residues. The V gene's germline CDR1 is LNHDA and CDR2 SQIVND (reference sequence). The V end lost 6 bases, the J end lost 5 bases, and 10 bases lay between the germline ends. CDR3 in DNA: TGTGCCAGTAGCGGCGGGGGTTATGGCTACACCTTC. It translates to CASSGGGYGYTF.

CDR3 coding DNA: TGTGCCAGCAGTACTCTAGCGGGAGGGAGCACAGATACGCAGTATTTT. This gives the protein CASSTLAGGSTDTQYF. The rearrangement uses TRBV27 and TRBJ2-3, with 12 positions matching TRBD2. CDR1 and CDR2 (germline): MNHEY, SMNVEV (reference sequence). CDR3 length equals 16 residues. After removal of 5 bases from V and 0 bases from J, the junction contained 3 bases not matched to a gene.

The V and J genes are TRBV18 and TRBJ2-7; possibly TRBD1 for D (5 bases). Trimming took 6 bases from V and 4 from J, leaving 13 bases between them. CDR3 length equals 13 residues. Germline CDR1 reads KGHSH; CDR2 reads LQKENI. Written as DNA, the CDR3 is TGTGCCAGCTCCCCCGACAGTTTATACGAGCAGTACTTC. Translation: CASSPDSLYEQYF.

V and J are TRBV15 and TRBJ2-5; TRBD1 is a possible D gene (5 bases). The CDR3 is 15 amino acids. Trimming took 0 bases from V and 13 from J, leaving 21 bases between them. From germline, CDR1 is LNHNV and CDR2 YYDKDF (reference sequence). The CDR3 nucleotides are TGTGCCACCAGCAGAGATGGGGCGGTGTCCCTCGGCCGGTACTTC. As protein: CATSRDGAVSLGRYF.